The next 21 T cell receptor beta chains were all read from a single sample in a study of shared clonotypes between healthy human individuals. Some clones are missing from TCRdb's copy, which holds only in-frame ones; the method was immunoSEQ multiplex PCR. The table shows about 2.3 million clones, with 85% to 95% occurring only once. Sequencing was carried out using naive CD4+ T cells from PBMCs. Stated subset: CD45RA+ positively selected. Receptor source: a man aged 18 to 35 in good health. Some clones in this sample may be carry-over from other donors' samples.

The CDR3 region has the DNA TGCGCCAGCACACCGTTAGCGGGACGAATGACAGATACGCAGTATTTT. Its translation: CASTPLAGRMTDTQYF. The rearrangement links TRBV5-1 to TRBJ2-3; 8 bases line up with TRBD2. From germline, CDR1 is SGHRS and CDR2 YFSETQ. This CDR3 is built from 16 residues. The V segment lost 6 bases and the J segment 3 bases; nucleotides outside the gene matches: 12.

The chain couples TRBV5-4 to TRBJ2-7; 9 bases line up with TRBD1. Germline V gene sequence: CDR1 SGHNT, CDR2 YYREEE (reference sequence). Germline trimming cut 3 bases from V and 2 bases from J; bases unmatched to any gene: 6. This CDR3 contains 15 residues. CDR3 protein: CASSWGQGRTYEQYF. In DNA, the CDR3 is TGTGCCAGCAGCTGGGGACAGGGAAGAACCTACGAGCAGTACTTC.

V and J are TRBV11-3 and TRBJ2-5, with unresolved D. V lost 1 base, J lost 4 bases, and 7 bases lay in between. This CDR3 has 13 amino acids. From germline, CDR1 is SGHNT and CDR2 YENEEA. The CDR3 reads CASSLVWGETQYF. The CDR3 nucleotides are TGTGCCAGCAGCTTAGTCTGGGGAGAGACCCAGTACTTC.

The chain couples TRBV28 to TRBJ2-1; D uncertain. Between the trimmed V and J ends, which lost 3 bases and 7 bases, there was a span of 10 bases. The CDR3 runs to 13 residues. The germline gives CDR1 MDHEN, CDR2 SYDVKM. The CDR3, as DNA: TGTGCCAGCAGTTTCCAGCCCCTGAATGAGCAGTTCTTC. As protein: CASSFQPLNEQFF.

The chain carries TRBV6-5 and TRBJ2-7; D might be TRBD1 or TRBD2, each matching 5 bases. Germline CDR1 MNHEY, CDR2 SVGAGI. This CDR3 is built from 15 residues. V was pared by 6 bases and J by 1 base, with 16 bases between. In nucleotides, the CDR3 is TGTGCCAGCAGGGACTTGGGACGGCTTTCCTACGAGCAGTACTTC. Its protein is CASRDLGRLSYEQYF.

This clone was detected only once. This chain joins TRBV7-2 and TRBJ2-7, with 7 bases matching TRBD1. This CDR3 contains 14 residues. CDR1 is SGHTA, CDR2 FQGNSA, per germline. V shed 5 bases and J 0 bases; nucleotides not matched to a gene: 4. CDR3 in DNA: TGTGCCAGCAGCGCAAGACAGGGCTCCTACGAGCAGTACTTC. This codes for CASSARQGSYEQYF.

The chain carries TRBV14 and TRBJ1-3, with no clear D. Germline CDR1 and CDR2: SGHDN and FVKESK. V lost 6 bases, J lost 3 bases, and 9 bases lay in between. The CDR3 runs to 13 residues. This CDR3 reads CASSEWGGNTIYF. DNA of the CDR3: TGTGCCAGCAGTGAGTGGGGTGGAAACACCATATATTTT.

CDR3 region: CVHKAGTEAFF. Written as DNA, the CDR3 is TGTGTACATAAGGCGGGCACTGAAGCTTTCTTT. The chain employs TRBV28 and TRBJ1-1; D not resolved. Germline values: CDR1 MDHEN, CDR2 SYDVKM. This CDR3 is built from 11 residues. The complete variable domain, with remaining parts taken from reference TRBV28 and TRBJ1-1, reads DVKVTQSSRYLVKRTGEKVFLECVQDMDHENMFWYRQDPGLGLRLIYFSYDVKMKEKGDIPEGYSVSREKKERFSLILESASTNQTSMYLCVHKAGTEAFFGQGTRLTVV.

The chain couples TRBV4-3 to TRBJ2-7, with D unclear. Per germline, CDR1 LGHNA and CDR2 YSLEER. The CDR3 totals 16 residues. V lost 1 base and J lost 0, with 13 bases in between. The CDR3 DNA sequence: TGCGCCAGCAGCCAAGTGCGAAATATCGACTCCTACGAGCAGTACTTC. Translated, it gives CASSQVRNIDSYEQYF.

Of note for this clone: In the same sample, other DNA sequences code for this CDR3. V is TRBV7-2 and J is TRBJ1-1; 7 nucleotides align to TRBD1. Per germline, CDR1 SGHTA and CDR2 FQGNSA. The J segment lost 5 bases and the V segment lost 3 bases, leaving 3 bases of the junction unmatched. The CDR3 is made up of 13 amino acids. The CDR3 is CASSLQGGTEAFF. The CDR3 DNA follows: TGTGCCAGCAGCTTGCAGGGGGGAACTGAAGCTTTCTTT.

This clone was observed once. V usage is TRBV2 and J usage is TRBJ2-3; D uncertain. CDR1 and CDR2 (germline): SNHLY, FYNNEI. The CDR3 loop spans 12 amino acids. V was clipped by 4 bases and J by 7 bases, with 9 bases between them. CDR3 sequence: CASSARSNTQYF. CDR3 coding DNA: TGTGCCAGCAGTGCCCGTTCCAATACGCAGTATTTT.

Notes on this clone: This sample also contains other DNA sequences that code for the same CDR3. V gene TRBV7-8 combines with J gene TRBJ2-3; unclear D gene. V lost 1 base, J lost 3 bases, and 5 bases lay in between. CDR1 and CDR2 (germline): SGHVS, FQNEAQ. This CDR3 is 13 amino acids long. CDR3 nucleotide sequence: TGTGCCAGCAGCTTAGATAGGACAGATACGCAGTATTTT. It codes for CASSLDRTDTQYF. Complete variable domain (other parts from reference TRBV7-8 and TRBJ2-3): GAGVSQSPRYKVAKRGQDVALRCDPISGHVSLFWYQQALGQGPEFLTYFQNEAQLDKSGLPSDRFFAERPEGSVSTLKIQRTQQEDSAVYLCASSLDRTDTQYFGPGTRLTVL.

In its sample, this clone was seen once. The chain uses TRBV7-2 and TRBJ2-7, with 8 nucleotides matching TRBD2. CDR3 length equals 14 residues. With V trimmed by 3 bases and J by 3 bases, 4 bases remained unmatched. CDR1 and CDR2 from the germline V gene are SGHTA and FQGNSA. DNA for the CDR3: TGTGCCAGCAGCTTCGGACGGGGGGGCTACGAGCAGTACTTC. Translated: CASSFGRGGYEQYF.

This sequence joins TRBV5-1 and TRBJ1-3, with D hard to call. Germline CDR1 reads SGHRS; CDR2 reads YFSETQ. V was cut by 1 base and J by 2 bases, with 10 bases left in between. This CDR3 contains 15 residues. CDR3 protein: CASSLIPSTGNTIYF. CDR3 DNA sequence: TGCGCCAGCAGCTTGATTCCCAGCACTGGAAACACCATATATTTT.

The J gene is TRBJ1-1, the V gene TRBV28; 7 nucleotides agree with TRBD1. V was pared by 6 bases and J by 2 bases, with 3 bases of the junction left unmatched. Germline V CDR1 and CDR2: MDHEN, SYDVKM. This CDR3 has 13 residues. The CDR3, as DNA: TGTGCCAGCAGCACAGGGGTTAACACTGAAGCTTTCTTT. Its translation: CASSTGVNTEAFF.

CDR3 coding DNA: TGTGCCTGGATGCGGGAGGGCCCAAGCGAGCAGTACTTC. Translating it yields CAWMREGPSEQYF. The chain carries TRBV30 and TRBJ2-7; 9 positions agree with TRBD2. The CDR3 spans 13 residues. Germline values: CDR1 GTSNPN, CDR2 SVGIG (reference sequence). V lost 4 bases to trimming and J lost 6 bases; unmatched junction nucleotides: 7.

This clone was observed once. V and J are TRBV9 and TRBJ2-7; 9 bases fit TRBD1. Looked up from germline, CDR1 is SGDLS and CDR2 is YYNGEE. The CDR3 loop spans 16 amino acids. The junction had 9 bases not matched to a gene; V was cut back by 4 bases and J by 1 base. Written as DNA, the CDR3 is TGTGCCAGCAGCACTCATACAGGGGGCGCGTCCTACGAGCAGTACTTC. This translates into CASSTHTGGASYEQYF.

The chain carries TRBV27 and TRBJ2-1, with TRBD2 as a possible D gene (5 bases). Germline loops: CDR1 MNHEY, CDR2 SMNVEV (reference sequence). The V gene lost 4 bases and the J gene lost 4 bases, with 20 bases spanning the gap. This CDR3 has 17 amino acids. CDR3 residues: CASSSRDLERMYNEQFF. For the CDR3, the DNA is TGTGCCAGCAGTTCCCGGGATCTGGAAAGAATGTACAATGAGCAGTTCTTC.

The rearrangement uses TRBV28 and TRBJ2-1; possibly TRBD1 or TRBD2 for D (6 bases each). Trimming removed 6 bases at V and 1 base at J, with 13 bases between. The germline V gene has CDR1 MDHEN and CDR2 SYDVKM. This CDR3 is 15 amino acids long. The DNA for the CDR3 is TGTGCCAGCAGCATCGGAGGGGGGTCCTACAATGAGCAGTTCTTC. The encoded protein is CASSIGGGSYNEQFF.

The rearrangement uses TRBV6-1 and TRBJ2-7; a weak D match, TRBD1 (6 bases). Between the trimmed V and J ends, which lost 5 bases and 0 bases, there was a span of 14 bases. The CDR3 totals 15 residues. In germline, CDR1 is MNHNS, CDR2 SASEGT. The CDR3 loop reads CASSMYRDTSYEQYF. For the CDR3, the DNA is TGTGCCAGCAGTATGTACCGGGACACCTCCTACGAGCAGTACTTC.

The chain uses TRBV5-5 and TRBJ1-4; no reliable D call. The CDR3 sequence is 15 residues long. Trimming took 0 bases from V and 4 from J, leaving 10 bases between them. The germline V gene has CDR1 SGHKS and CDR2 YYEKEE (reference sequence). In nucleotides, the CDR3 is TGTGCCAGCAGCTTGGTTGGCCGACTTAATGAAAAACTGTTTTTT. It is translated as CASSLVGRLNEKLFF.